One TCR beta chain is described in this entry. The target antigen is unknown. These data belong to a study of OX40 agonist ivuxolimab in advanced cancers. Study summary: The patients got ivuxolimab, which is an agonistic anti-OX40 (CD134) antibody. Overall study findings and caveats: CD4+ T cells averaged fewer expanded clones than CD8+ T cells. Low normalized T-cell clonal expansion was also seen in some nonresponders. Among the lowest peripheral clonal expansion occurred in 0.1-3.0 mg/kg partial responders.

Sequencing used immunoSEQ multiplex PCR; TCRdb keeps in-frame clones, though not all of them. Altogether some 34,000 clones are present, about four fifths being singletons, with the ten largest covering around 13%. Germline V gives CDR1 SQVTM, CDR2 ANQGSEA. The CDR3 loop spans 13 amino acids. Trimming left V 4 bases short and J 7 bases short, with 17 bases between. This rearrangement joins TRBV29-1 to TRBJ2-7; D may be TRBD2 (6 bases). The clonotype comes from an adult with an advanced solid tumor such as melanoma, head and neck, liver or kidney cancer. Sequencing used CD4+ or CD8+ T cells sorted from blood, obtained in a trial of the OX40 agonist ivuxolimab. In DNA, the CDR3 is TGCAGCGTTGGGGGACTCCGGACGGAGGAGCAGTACTTC. The encoded protein is CSVGGLRTEEQYF.